What follows is one TCR beta chain and its context. The sample is drawn from a study of blood T cell repertoires in COVID-19. Study-level information: Samples representing acute and convalescent COVID-19 were sourced from the United States, Italy and Spain. Nucleic acid was either cDNA or gDNA, and it came from T cells, B-cell-depleted T cells, or PBMCs.

Original methodology: Counts of nucleated cells, estimated from reference gene primer amplification, were obtained. Profiling relied on immunoSEQ multiplex PCR, and the TCRdb table lists in-frame clones only, not all of them. Clonal size and the V and J genes are those of that table, whereas D and trimming came from the DNA. Of some 100,000 clones listed, 86% are singletons. Sequencing was performed on peripheral blood. This receptor was taken from a man aged 45-65 years with acute or convalescent COVID-19.

CDR3 sequence (DNA): TGTGCCAGCAGCTCGATACAGGCGGCGGGAAACACCATATATTTT. Residues: CASSSIQAAGNTIYF. The V call is TRBV5-6, the J call TRBJ1-3; D might be TRBD1 (5 bases). The germline V gene encodes CDR1 SGHDT and CDR2 YYEEEE. The CDR3 spans 15 residues. The germline V and J ends were trimmed by 3 bases and 4 bases, with 14 bases remaining between them.